These 27 T cell receptor beta chains share one sample of origin, sequenced in a study of cytomegalovirus exposure and HLA in healthy donors. It was with 60 Vbeta and 13 Jbeta primers that the PCR ran. Repertoires were generated with immunoSEQ multiplex PCR, while TCRdb's copy carries only in-frame clones and drops some. Of approximately 150,000 clones listed, roughly four fifths are singletons. The sequencing sample was made of PBMCs. The source is a woman aged 60-75 years in good health and CMV-seropositive.

This chain links TRBV2 with TRBJ2-3, with 9 bases that match TRBD1. Per germline, CDR1 SNHLY and CDR2 FYNNEI. After removal of 5 bases from V and 4 bases from J, the junction contained 7 bases not matched to a gene. The CDR3 has 15 residues. Here the CDR3 reads CASSIRTGVADTQYF. CDR3 DNA: TGTGCCAGCAGTATTCGGACAGGGGTGGCAGATACGCAGTATTTT.

The chain employs TRBV4-1 and TRBJ2-4; D may be TRBD1 (5 bases). The CDR3 totals 19 residues. Germline assignment: CDR1 MGHRA and CDR2 YSYEKL. Trimming took off 2 bases at V and 0 bases at J, with 20 bases between the two ends. The CDR3 sequence: CASSQQPEWTLLAKNIQYF. The CDR3 nucleotides are TGCGCCAGCAGCCAACAACCCGAATGGACATTACTAGCCAAAAACATTCAGTACTTC.

This rearrangement joins TRBV5-8 to TRBJ1-5, with 10 bases lining up with TRBD1. From germline, CDR1 is SGHTS and CDR2 YDEGEE. Germline trimming cut 3 bases from V and 0 bases from J; bases unmatched to any gene: 3. The CDR3 spans 16 residues. As DNA, the CDR3 is TGTGCCAGCAGCTGGGACAGGGGTTATAGCAATCAGCCCCAGCATTTT. Translating it yields CASSWDRGYSNQPQHF. Supplemented by reference TRBV5-8 and TRBJ1-5, the full variable domain reads EAGVTQSPTHLIKTRGQQATLRCSPISGHTSVYWYQQALGLGLQFLLWYDEGEERNRGNFPPRFSGRQFPNYSSELNVNALELEDSALYLCASSWDRGYSNQPQHFGDGTRLSIL.

Comment on this clone: The final CDR3 position lacks the conserved phenylalanine or tryptophan, pointing to a likely read error. It is unclear where the CDR3 begins or ends on the DNA, so no DNA is shown, and the CDR3 is as TCRdb lists it. V gene TRBV19 combines with J gene TRBJ1-5. Germline lookup yields CDR1 LNHDA and CDR2 SQIVND (reference sequence). The CDR3 totals 12 residues, both ends included. CDR3 protein: CASSIGPPAREE.

The chain couples TRBV7-8 to TRBJ2-1; TRBD2 agrees at 8 bases. From germline, CDR1 is SGHVS and CDR2 FQNEAQ. The CDR3 totals 15 residues. Trimming removed 2 bases from V and 6 bases from J; junction bases left unmatched: 6. CDR3 residues: CASSLKREGSNEQFF. CDR3 coding DNA: TGTGCCAGCAGCTTAAAACGGGAGGGCTCCAATGAGCAGTTCTTC.

This clone was found once. The J gene is TRBJ1-2, the V gene TRBV28; tentative D call: TRBD1 (6 bases). Per germline, CDR1 MDHEN and CDR2 SYDVKM. V was shortened by 3 bases and J by 1 base, with 12 bases between the two germline ends. CDR3 length: 15 amino acids. This CDR3 is CASSFRDTINYGYTF. For the CDR3, the DNA is TGTGCCAGCAGTTTTCGGGACACTATTAACTATGGCTACACCTTC.

CDR3 DNA: TGTGCCTGGAGTGGGGGCGATGAGCAGTTCTTC. Its protein is CAWSGGDEQFF. The chain employs TRBV30 and TRBJ2-1; tentatively, D is TRBD1 (5 bases). The CDR3 consists of 11 residues. Germline V gene sequence: CDR1 GTSNPN, CDR2 SVGIG (reference sequence). With 1 base removed from V and 8 bases from J, the gap between germline ends came to 6 bases.

The chain has TRBV30 and TRBJ2-7; 8 nucleotides line up with TRBD1. CDR1 and CDR2 (germline): GTSNPN, SVGIG (reference sequence). V lost 1 base, J lost 6 bases, and 5 bases stayed unmatched. CDR3 size: 13 residues. The DNA of the CDR3 is TGTGCCTGGAGTGGAGGACAGGGCCTCGAGCAGTACTTC. Translating gives CAWSGGQGLEQYF.

The rearrangement joins TRBV7-7 to TRBJ2-5; 7 positions match TRBD1. The CDR3 is 13 amino acids. Germline V gives CDR1 SSHAT, CDR2 FNYEAQ (reference sequence). DNA of the CDR3: TGTGCTAGCGCGCACAGGGGTGGAGAGACCCAGTACTTC. Protein: CASAHRGGETQYF.

This rearrangement joins TRBV6-6 to TRBJ2-1; TRBD1 might be the D (6 bases). Germline V gene sequence: CDR1 MNHNY, CDR2 SVGAGI (reference sequence). The length of the CDR3 is 15 residues. Trimming took 0 bases from V and 0 from J, leaving 6 bases between them. CDR3: CASSYSGASYNEQFF. The CDR3 bases are TGTGCCAGCAGTTACTCGGGGGCCTCCTACAATGAGCAGTTCTTC.

The rearrangement uses TRBV28 and TRBJ2-3; possible D gene TRBD2, 5 bases. The germline CDR1 and CDR2 sequences are MDHEN and SYDVKM. With 5 bases removed from V and 9 bases from J, the gap between germline ends came to 21 bases. The CDR3 sequence is 15 residues long. CDR3 nucleotide sequence: TGTGCCAGCAGTCCCGGAGGTTCCCTCCAGGAAACGCAGTATTTT. The encoded protein is CASSPGGSLQETQYF.

The chain combines TRBV4-3 with TRBJ1-1; 7 bases align to TRBD1. The V segment lost 3 bases and the J segment 4 bases; nucleotides outside the gene matches: 17. The germline gives CDR1 LGHNA, CDR2 YSLEER. This CDR3 has 18 residues. The CDR3 spells CASSHLPGTVGPGTEAFF. CDR3 DNA sequence: TGCGCCAGCAGCCATCTCCCCGGGACAGTGGGCCCGGGCACTGAAGCTTTCTTT.

This sequence joins TRBV28 and TRBJ2-5, with D possibly TRBD2 on 5 matching bases. V was clipped by 2 bases and J by 4 bases, with 8 bases between them. The germline gives CDR1 MDHEN, CDR2 SYDVKM. CDR3 length: 13 residues. CDR3 sequence reads: CASSLSGLETQYF. CDR3 DNA: TGTGCCAGCAGTTTAAGCGGATTAGAGACCCAGTACTTC.

This chain links TRBV7-8 with TRBJ1-6, with D possibly being TRBD1 (5 bases). This CDR3 region has 16 residues. Looked up from germline, CDR1 is SGHVS and CDR2 is FQNEAQ. Trimming removed 1 base at V and 10 bases at J, with 17 bases between. The CDR3 region is CASSLVVGQGGSPLHF. CDR3 DNA: TGTGCCAGCAGCTTAGTCGTCGGGCAGGGTGGCTCACCCCTCCACTTT.

The rearrangement joins TRBV5-1 to TRBJ2-3, with 12 bases identical to TRBD2. Per the germline V gene, CDR1 is SGHRS and CDR2 is YFSETQ. The CDR3 runs to 16 residues. V was pared by 4 bases and J by 1 base, with 4 bases of the junction left unmatched. Here the CDR3 DNA reads TGCGCCAGCAGCCCTCTAGCGGGAGGGGGCACAGATACGCAGTATTTT. Protein product: CASSPLAGGGTDTQYF.

The chain recombines TRBV27 with TRBJ2-2; perhaps TRBD1 as D (5 bases). This CDR3 comprises 16 residues. The V and J ends lost 6 bases and 4 bases respectively, with 18 bases between them. Per germline, CDR1 MNHEY and CDR2 SMNVEV (reference sequence). As DNA, the CDR3 is TGTGCCAGCAGCCACGGCCGGAGCAGGGCCACCGGGGAGCTGTTTTTT. Its protein product is CASSHGRSRATGELFF.

V usage is TRBV28 and J usage is TRBJ2-1, with D perhaps matching TRBD1 (5 bases). Trimming stripped 3 bases from V and 8 bases from J, with 17 bases between. The germline V gene encodes CDR1 MDHEN and CDR2 SYDVKM. This CDR3 contains 15 residues. This chain's CDR3 is CASSFFGQARDEQFF. The DNA of the CDR3 is TGTGCCAGCAGTTTTTTCGGACAAGCCAGGGATGAGCAGTTCTTC.

CDR3 loop: CASSLSQGLAGVRYEQYF. The CDR3 DNA follows: TGTGCCAGCAGTTTGTCGCAGGGACTAGCGGGAGTAAGGTACGAGCAGTACTTC. The V and J genes are TRBV28 and TRBJ2-7; 14 bases are a match to TRBD2. J lost 4 bases, V lost 3 bases, and 11 bases had no gene match. The length of the CDR3 is 18 residues. The germline gives CDR1 MDHEN, CDR2 SYDVKM.

The chain joins TRBV7-2 to TRBJ2-5, with 9 nucleotides matching TRBD2. The CDR3 is made up of 15 amino acids. The V and J ends lost 6 bases and 2 bases, in that order; junction bases with no gene match: 7. Germline assignment: CDR1 SGHTA and CDR2 FQGNSA. The CDR3, as DNA: TGTGCCAGCAGGATTAGCGGGAGTCCTCAAGAGACCCAGTACTTC. Its protein is CASRISGSPQETQYF. Filled out from reference TRBV7-2 and TRBJ2-5, the complete variable domain reads GAGVSQSPSNKVTEKGKDVELRCDPISGHTALYWYRQSLGQGLEFLIYFQGNSAPDKSGLPSDRFSAERTGGSVSTLTIQRTQQEDSAVYLCASRISGSPQETQYFGPGTRLLVL.

J is TRBJ2-2 and V is TRBV4-1; 10 bases are a match to TRBD2. After removal of 5 bases from V and 0 bases from J, the junction contained 3 bases not matched to a gene. Germline V gene sequence: CDR1 MGHRA, CDR2 YSYEKL. The CDR3 loop spans 16 amino acids. The CDR3 DNA is TGCGCCAGCAGCGCAGGACTAGCGGCGAACACCGGGGAGCTGTTTTTT. Translated: CASSAGLAANTGELFF.

This clone was recorded only once. The V call is TRBV2, the J call TRBJ2-1, with D unresolved. This CDR3 region has 12 residues. Per the germline V gene, CDR1 is SNHLY and CDR2 is FYNNEI. V gave up 7 bases and J gave up 9 bases, with 13 bases separating them. The CDR3 sequence: CASTAERPEQFF. In DNA form, the CDR3 reads TGTGCCAGCACTGCGGAAAGGCCTGAGCAGTTCTTC.

This chain connects TRBV27 to TRBJ2-2; maybe TRBD2 (5 bases). The CDR3 is made up of 13 amino acids. V lost 0 bases, J lost 7 bases, and 6 bases lay in between. Germline assignment: CDR1 MNHEY and CDR2 SMNVEV (reference sequence). As DNA, the CDR3 is TGTGCCAGCAGTTTATCCGGACTCGGGGAGCTGTTTTTT. It encodes CASSLSGLGELFF.

This clone was counted a single time. The chain has TRBV7-9 and TRBJ2-7; no clear D gene. Germline assignment: CDR1 SEHNR and CDR2 FQNEAQ (reference sequence). This CDR3 has 12 amino acids. With 1 base removed from V and 6 bases from J, the gap between germline ends came to 7 bases. The CDR3 loop is CASSLGLGEQYF. Here the CDR3 DNA reads TGTGCCAGCAGCTTAGGTCTAGGCGAGCAGTACTTC. The complete variable domain, with remaining parts taken from reference TRBV7-9 and TRBJ2-7, reads DTGVSQNPRHKITKRGQNVTFRCDPISEHNRLYWYRQTLGQGPEFLTYFQNEAQLEKSRLLSDRFSAERPKGSFSTLEIQRTEQGDSAMYLCASSLGLGEQYFGPGTRLTVT.

The chain employs TRBV19 and TRBJ1-2, with 11 bases aligning to TRBD1. CDR3 length equals 18 residues. The germline CDR1 and CDR2 sequences are LNHDA and SQIVND (reference sequence). Trimming took 7 bases from V and 5 from J; bases not matched to a gene: 18. In DNA form, the CDR3 reads TGTGCCAGTACCCAATCCCGGGACAGGGGGAACAAGTGGTATGGCTACACCTTC. Translating gives CASTQSRDRGNKWYGYTF.

This sequence joins TRBV14 and TRBJ2-1, with 7 bases lining up with TRBD2. The V gene's germline CDR1 is SGHDN and CDR2 FVKESK. CDR3 size: 14 residues. The junction had 5 bases not matched to a gene; V was cut back by 1 base and J by 8 bases. CDR3 nucleotides: TGTGCCAGCAGCCAAGTGGCGGGAGTGGATGAGCAGTTCTTC. Amino acid sequence: CASSQVAGVDEQFF.

The V and J genes are TRBV9 and TRBJ1-4, with TRBD1 matching over 11 bases. There are 14 residues in the CDR3. Germline V gene lookup returns CDR1 SGDLS and CDR2 YYNGEE. V was clipped by 3 bases and J by 9 bases; unmatched bases: 4. The DNA for the CDR3 is TGTGCCAGCAGCGCCGGGACAGGGGGGCAAAAACTGTTTTTT. This translates into CASSAGTGGQKLFF.

The V and J genes are TRBV28 and TRBJ2-7; 8 positions agree with TRBD1. The CDR3 consists of 15 residues. V shed 2 bases, J shed 3 bases, and the junction held 6 bases outside the gene matches. Germline loops: CDR1 MDHEN, CDR2 SYDVKM. CDR3 nucleotide sequence: TGTGCCAGCAGTTTAGGGACAGGACAACTCTACGAGCAGTACTTC. Protein: CASSLGTGQLYEQYF.